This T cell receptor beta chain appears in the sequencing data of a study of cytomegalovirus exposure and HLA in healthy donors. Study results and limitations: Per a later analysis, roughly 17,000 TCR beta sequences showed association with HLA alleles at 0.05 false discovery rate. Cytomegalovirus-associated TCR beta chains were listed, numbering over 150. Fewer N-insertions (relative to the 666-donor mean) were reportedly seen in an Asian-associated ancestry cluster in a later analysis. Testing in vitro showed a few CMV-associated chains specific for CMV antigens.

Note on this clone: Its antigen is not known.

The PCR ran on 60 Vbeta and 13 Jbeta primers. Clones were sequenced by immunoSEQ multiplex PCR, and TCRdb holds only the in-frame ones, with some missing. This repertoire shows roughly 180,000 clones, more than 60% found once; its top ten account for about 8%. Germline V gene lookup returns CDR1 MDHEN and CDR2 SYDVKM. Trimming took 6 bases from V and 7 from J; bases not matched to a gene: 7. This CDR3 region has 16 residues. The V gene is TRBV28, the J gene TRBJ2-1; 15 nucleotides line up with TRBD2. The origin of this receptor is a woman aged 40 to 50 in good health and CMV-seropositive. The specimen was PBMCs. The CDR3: CASRGGLAGGGNEQFF. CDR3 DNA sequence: TGTGCCAGCAGGGGGGGACTAGCGGGAGGAGGGAATGAGCAGTTCTTC.